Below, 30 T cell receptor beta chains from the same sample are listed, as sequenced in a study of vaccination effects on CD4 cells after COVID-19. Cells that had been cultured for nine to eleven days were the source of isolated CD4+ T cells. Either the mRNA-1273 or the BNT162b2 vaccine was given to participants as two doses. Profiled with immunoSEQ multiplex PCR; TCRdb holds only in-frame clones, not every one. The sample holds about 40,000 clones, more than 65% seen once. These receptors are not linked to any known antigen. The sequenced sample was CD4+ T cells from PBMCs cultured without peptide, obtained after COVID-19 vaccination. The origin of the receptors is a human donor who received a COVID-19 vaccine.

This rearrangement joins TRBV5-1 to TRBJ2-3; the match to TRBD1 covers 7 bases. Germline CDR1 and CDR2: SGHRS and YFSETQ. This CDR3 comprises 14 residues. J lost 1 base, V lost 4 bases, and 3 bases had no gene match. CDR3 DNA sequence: TGCGCCAGCAGCGCCGGACAGGGCACAGATACGCAGTATTTT. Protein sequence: CASSAGQGTDTQYF.

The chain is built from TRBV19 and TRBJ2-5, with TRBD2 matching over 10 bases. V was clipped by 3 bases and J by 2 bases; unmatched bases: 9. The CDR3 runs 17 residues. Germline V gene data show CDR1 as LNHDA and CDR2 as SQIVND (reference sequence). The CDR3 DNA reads TGTGCCAGTAGTATGTGGGCAGCGGGAGGGCGTCAAGAGACCCAGTACTTC. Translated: CASSMWAAGGRQETQYF.

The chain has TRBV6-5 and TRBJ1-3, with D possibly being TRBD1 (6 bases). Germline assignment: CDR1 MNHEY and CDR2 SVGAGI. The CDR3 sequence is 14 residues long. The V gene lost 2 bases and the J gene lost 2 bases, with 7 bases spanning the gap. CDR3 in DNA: TGTGCCAGCAGTTACGGGGGGCCTGGAAACACCATATATTTT. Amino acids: CASSYGGPGNTIYF.

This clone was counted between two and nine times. CDR3 amino acids: CASSQANMNTEAFF. CDR3 bases: TGTGCCAGCAGCCAGGCAAACATGAACACTGAAGCTTTCTTT. The chain carries TRBV3-1 (or the pseudogene TRBV3-2) and TRBJ1-1; D gene unclear. Between the trimmed V and J ends, which lost 3 bases and 0 bases, there was a span of 8 bases. The CDR3 loop spans 14 amino acids. The germline V gene encodes CDR1 LGHDT and CDR2 YNNKEL (reference sequence).

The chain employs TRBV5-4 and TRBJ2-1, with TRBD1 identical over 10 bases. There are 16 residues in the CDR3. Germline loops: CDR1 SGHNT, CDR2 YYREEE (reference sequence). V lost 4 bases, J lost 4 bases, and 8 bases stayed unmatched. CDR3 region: CASSRDRGRVYNEQFF. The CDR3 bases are TGTGCCAGCAGCAGGGACAGGGGACGGGTTTACAATGAGCAGTTCTTC.

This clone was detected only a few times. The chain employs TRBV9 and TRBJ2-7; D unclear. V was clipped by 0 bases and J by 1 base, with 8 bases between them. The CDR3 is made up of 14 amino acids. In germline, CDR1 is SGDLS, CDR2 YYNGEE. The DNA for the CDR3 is TGTGCCAGCAGCGTAGGGCCTGAATCCTACGAGCAGTACTTC. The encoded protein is CASSVGPESYEQYF.

CDR3 amino acids: CASSPGTGNNYGYTF. The CDR3 DNA follows: TGTGCCAGCAGCCCCGGGACAGGGAATAACTATGGCTACACCTTC. The V and J genes are TRBV6-5 and TRBJ1-2; TRBD1 aligns across 9 bases. This CDR3 has 15 amino acids. The germline CDR1 and CDR2 sequences are MNHEY and SVGAGI. V lost 6 bases and J lost 1; bases outside the gene matches: 6.

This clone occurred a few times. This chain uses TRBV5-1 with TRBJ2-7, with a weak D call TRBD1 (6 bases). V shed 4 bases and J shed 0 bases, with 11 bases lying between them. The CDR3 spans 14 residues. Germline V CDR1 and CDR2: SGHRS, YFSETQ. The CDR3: CASSPGQPSYEQYF. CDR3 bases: TGCGCCAGCAGCCCCGGACAGCCCTCCTACGAGCAGTACTTC.

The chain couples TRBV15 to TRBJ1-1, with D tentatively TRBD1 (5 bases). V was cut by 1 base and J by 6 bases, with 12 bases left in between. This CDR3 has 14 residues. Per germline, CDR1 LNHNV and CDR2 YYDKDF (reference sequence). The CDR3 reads CATSRAGGRAEAFF. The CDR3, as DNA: TGTGCCACCAGCAGAGCTGGGGGACGTGCTGAAGCTTTCTTT.

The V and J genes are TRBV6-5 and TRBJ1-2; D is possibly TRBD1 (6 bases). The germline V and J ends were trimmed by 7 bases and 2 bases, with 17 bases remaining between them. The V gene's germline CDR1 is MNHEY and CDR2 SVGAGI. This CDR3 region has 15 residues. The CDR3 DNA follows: TGTGCCAGCACGGTTTCAGGGGTAGGGAACTATGGCTACACCTTC. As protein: CASTVSGVGNYGYTF.

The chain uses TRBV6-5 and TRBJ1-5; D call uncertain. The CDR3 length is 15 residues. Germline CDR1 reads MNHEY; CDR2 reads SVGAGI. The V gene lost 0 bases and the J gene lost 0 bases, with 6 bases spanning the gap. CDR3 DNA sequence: TGTGCCAGCAGTTACTCTCCTTATAGCAATCAGCCCCAGCATTTT. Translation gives CASSYSPYSNQPQHF.

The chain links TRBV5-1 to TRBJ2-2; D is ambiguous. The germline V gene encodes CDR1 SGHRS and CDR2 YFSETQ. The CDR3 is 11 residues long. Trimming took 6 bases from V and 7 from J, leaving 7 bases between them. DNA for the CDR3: TGCGCCAGCAAGCTTAACGGGGAGCTGTTTTTT. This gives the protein CASKLNGELFF. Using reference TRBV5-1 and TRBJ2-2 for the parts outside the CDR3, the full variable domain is KAGVTQTPRYLIKTRGQQVTLSCSPISGHRSVSWYQQTPGQGLQFLFEYFSETQRNKGNFPGRFSGRQFSNSRSEMNVSTLELGDSALYLCASKLNGELFFGEGSRLTVL.

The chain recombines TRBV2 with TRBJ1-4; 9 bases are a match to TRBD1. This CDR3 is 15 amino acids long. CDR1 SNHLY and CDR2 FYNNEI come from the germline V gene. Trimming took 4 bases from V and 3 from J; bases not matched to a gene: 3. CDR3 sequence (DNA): TGTGCCAGCAGTGCCGACAGGGGGTCTAATGAAAAACTGTTTTTT. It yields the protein CASSADRGSNEKLFF.

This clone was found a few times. For the CDR3, the DNA is TGCGCCAGCAGCTTGGTCCCGGGGGGGGACTATGGCTACACCTTC. Translation gives CASSLVPGGDYGYTF. The chain combines TRBV5-1 with TRBJ1-2, with D possibly being TRBD1 (5 bases). Germline V lookup: CDR1 SGHRS, CDR2 YFSETQ. Trimming removed 0 bases from V and 3 bases from J, with 12 bases in between. This CDR3 comprises 15 residues.

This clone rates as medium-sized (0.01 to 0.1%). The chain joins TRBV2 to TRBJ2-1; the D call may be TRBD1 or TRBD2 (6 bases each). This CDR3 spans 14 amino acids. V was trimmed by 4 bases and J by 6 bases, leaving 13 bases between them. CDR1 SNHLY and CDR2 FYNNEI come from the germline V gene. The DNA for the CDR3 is TGTGCCAGCAGTGGGGCCGGGGGCGGCAATGAGCAGTTCTTC. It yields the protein CASSGAGGGNEQFF.

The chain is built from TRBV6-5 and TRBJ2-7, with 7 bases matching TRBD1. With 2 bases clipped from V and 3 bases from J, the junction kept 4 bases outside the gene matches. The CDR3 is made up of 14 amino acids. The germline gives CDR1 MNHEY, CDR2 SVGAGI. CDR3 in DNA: TGTGCCAGCAGTTACACAGGGGACCTCTACGAGCAGTACTTC. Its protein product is CASSYTGDLYEQYF.

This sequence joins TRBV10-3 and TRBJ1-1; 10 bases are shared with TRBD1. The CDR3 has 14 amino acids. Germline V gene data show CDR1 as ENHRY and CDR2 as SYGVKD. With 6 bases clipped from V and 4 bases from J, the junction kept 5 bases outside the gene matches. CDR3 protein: CAIRGTGVITEAFF. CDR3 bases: TGTGCCATCAGGGGGACAGGGGTTATCACTGAAGCTTTCTTT.

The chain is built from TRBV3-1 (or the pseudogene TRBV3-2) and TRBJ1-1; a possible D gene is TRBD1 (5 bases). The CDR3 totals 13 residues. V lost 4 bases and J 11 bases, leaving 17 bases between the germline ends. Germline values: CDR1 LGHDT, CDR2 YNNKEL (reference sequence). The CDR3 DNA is TGTGCCAGCAGCCCCGGGACGCCGAACTCGGCTTTCTTT. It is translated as CASSPGTPNSAFF.

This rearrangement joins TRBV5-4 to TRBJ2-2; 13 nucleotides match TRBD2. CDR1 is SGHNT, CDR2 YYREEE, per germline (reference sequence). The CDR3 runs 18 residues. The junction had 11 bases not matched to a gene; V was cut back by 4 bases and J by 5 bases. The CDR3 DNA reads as TGTGCCAGCAGCAGAGGACTAGCGGGAGCTGAGGGGACCGGGGAGCTGTTTTTT. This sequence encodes CASSRGLAGAEGTGELFF.

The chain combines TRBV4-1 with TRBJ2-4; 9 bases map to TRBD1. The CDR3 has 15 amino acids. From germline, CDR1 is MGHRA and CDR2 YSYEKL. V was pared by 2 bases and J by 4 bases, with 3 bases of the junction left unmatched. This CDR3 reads CASSQPGTGKNIQYF. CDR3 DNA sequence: TGCGCCAGCAGCCAACCCGGGACAGGGAAAAACATTCAGTACTTC.

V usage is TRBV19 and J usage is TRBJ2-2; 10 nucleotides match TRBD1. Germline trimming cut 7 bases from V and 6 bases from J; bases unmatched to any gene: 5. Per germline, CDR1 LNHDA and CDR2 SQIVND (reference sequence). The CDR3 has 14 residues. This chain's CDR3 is CASNRDRGPGELFF. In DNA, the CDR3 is TGTGCCAGTAACCGGGACAGGGGTCCCGGGGAGCTGTTTTTT.

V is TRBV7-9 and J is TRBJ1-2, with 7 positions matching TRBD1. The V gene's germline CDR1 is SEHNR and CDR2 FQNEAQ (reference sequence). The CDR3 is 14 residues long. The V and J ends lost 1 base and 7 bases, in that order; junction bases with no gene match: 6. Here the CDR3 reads CASSLEGAIGGYTF. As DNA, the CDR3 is TGTGCCAGCAGCTTAGAGGGGGCTATTGGTGGCTACACCTTC.

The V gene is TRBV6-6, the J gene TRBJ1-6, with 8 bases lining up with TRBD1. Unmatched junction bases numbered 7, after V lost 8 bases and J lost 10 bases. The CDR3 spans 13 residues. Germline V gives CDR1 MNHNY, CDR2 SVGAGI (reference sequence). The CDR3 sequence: CASRTGSISPLHF. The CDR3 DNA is TGTGCCAGCCGGACAGGGTCGATCTCACCCCTCCACTTT.

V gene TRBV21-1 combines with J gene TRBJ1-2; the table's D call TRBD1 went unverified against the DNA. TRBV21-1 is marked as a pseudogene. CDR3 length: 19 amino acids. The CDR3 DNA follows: TGTGCCAGCAGCGACCGATTGGGCAGGTCCGGCCCTCGTAACTATGGCTACACCTTC. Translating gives CASSDRLGRSGPRNYGYTF.

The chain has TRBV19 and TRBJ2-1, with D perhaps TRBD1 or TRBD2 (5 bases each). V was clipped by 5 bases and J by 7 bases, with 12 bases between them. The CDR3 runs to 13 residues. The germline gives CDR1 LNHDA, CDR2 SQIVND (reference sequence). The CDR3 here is CASSPGRRNEQFF. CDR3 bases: TGTGCCAGTAGTCCGGGACGGAGAAATGAGCAGTTCTTC.

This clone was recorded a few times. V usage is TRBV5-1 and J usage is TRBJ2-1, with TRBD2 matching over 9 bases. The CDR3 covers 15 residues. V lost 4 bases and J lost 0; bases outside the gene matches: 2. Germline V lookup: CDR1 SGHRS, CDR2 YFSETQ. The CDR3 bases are TGCGCCAGCAGCGTTAGCGGGGGCTCCTACAATGAGCAGTTCTTC. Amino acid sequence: CASSVSGGSYNEQFF.

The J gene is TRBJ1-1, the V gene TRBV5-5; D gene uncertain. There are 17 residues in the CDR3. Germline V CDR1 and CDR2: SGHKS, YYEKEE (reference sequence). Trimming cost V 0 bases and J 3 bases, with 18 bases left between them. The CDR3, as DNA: TGTGCCAGCAGCTTGGGGAACATCATACCACTCCACACTGAAGCTTTCTTT. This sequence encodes CASSLGNIIPLHTEAFF.

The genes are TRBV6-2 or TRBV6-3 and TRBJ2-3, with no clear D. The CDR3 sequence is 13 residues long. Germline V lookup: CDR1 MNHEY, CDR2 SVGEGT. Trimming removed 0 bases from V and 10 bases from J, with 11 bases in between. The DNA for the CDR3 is TGTGCCAGCAGTTACTCAGACTCTAATGCGCAGTATTTT. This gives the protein CASSYSDSNAQYF.

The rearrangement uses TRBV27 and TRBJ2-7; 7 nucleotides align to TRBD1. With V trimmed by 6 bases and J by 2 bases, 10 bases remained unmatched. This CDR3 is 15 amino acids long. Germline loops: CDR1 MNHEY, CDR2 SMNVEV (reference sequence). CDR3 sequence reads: CASSSKRGGPYEQYF. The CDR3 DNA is TGTGCCAGCAGCTCCAAAAGAGGGGGCCCCTACGAGCAGTACTTC.

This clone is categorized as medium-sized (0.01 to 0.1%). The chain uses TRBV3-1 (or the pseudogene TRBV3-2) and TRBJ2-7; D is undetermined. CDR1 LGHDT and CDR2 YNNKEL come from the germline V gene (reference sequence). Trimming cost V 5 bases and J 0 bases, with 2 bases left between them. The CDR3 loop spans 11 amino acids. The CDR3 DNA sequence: TGTGCCAGCAGCGTCTCCTACGAGCAGTACTTC. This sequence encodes CASSVSYEQYF.